These 29 T cell receptor beta chains came from one sample sequenced in a study of control samples from healthy donors and cancer patients. TCRdb's copy holds only in-frame clones and misses some; the assay was immunoSEQ multiplex PCR. Here the sample spans roughly 76,000 clones, roughly 93% being singletons. The sample comprised PBMCs. These receptors were obtained from a woman between 35 and 50 years old with lung cancer.

The chain uses TRBV24-1 and TRBJ2-2; TRBD1 agrees at 7 bases. Trimming at V came to 2 bases and at J to 4 bases, leaving 3 bases not matched to a gene. Germline V gene data show CDR1 as KGHDR and CDR2 as SFDVKD. This CDR3 region has 15 residues. CDR3 DNA: TGTGCCACCAGTGATTCAGGGGGTTTCACCGGGGAGCTGTTTTTT. Its translation is CATSDSGGFTGELFF.

The rearrangement joins TRBV7-3 to TRBJ1-1; D unresolved. V gave up 1 base and J gave up 2 bases, with 8 bases separating them. Looked up from germline, CDR1 is SGHTA and CDR2 is FQGTGA. The CDR3 is 14 amino acids. Written as DNA, the CDR3 is TGTGCCAGCAGCTTAAACCCAGGTAACACTGAAGCTTTCTTT. This codes for CASSLNPGNTEAFF. Drawing the rest from reference TRBV7-3 and TRBJ1-1, the complete variable domain is GAGVSQTPSNKVTEKGKYVELRCDPISGHTALYWYRQSLGQGPEFLIYFQGTGAADDSGLPNDRFFAVRPEGSVSTLKIQRTERGDSAVYLCASSLNPGNTEAFFGQGTRLTVV.

In DNA, the CDR3 is TGTGCCAGCAGGAGGACAGGAACCTTTTATAGCAATCAGCCCCAGCATTTT. This encodes CASRRTGTFYSNQPQHF. V usage is TRBV28 and J usage is TRBJ1-5, with 7 bases that match TRBD1. CDR1 and CDR2 from the germline V gene are MDHEN and SYDVKM. J was trimmed by 0 bases and V by 6 bases; bases with no gene match: 11. CDR3 length equals 17 residues.

This chain links TRBV10-1 with TRBJ1-5; D is perhaps TRBD1 (6 bases). This CDR3 has 23 amino acids. CDR1 and CDR2 from the germline V gene are WNHNN and SYGVQD (reference sequence). The V gene lost 7 bases and the J gene lost 2 bases, with 39 bases spanning the gap. The CDR3 reads CASNRFAGNGGPDESDGNQPQHF. CDR3 in DNA: TGCGCCAGCAACCGCTTCGCAGGAAATGGGGGGCCTGATGAATCGGATGGCAATCAGCCCCAGCATTTT.

Worth noting for this clone: An end of the junction differs from the germline gene, which may be a read error. This chain uses TRBV7-7 with TRBJ2-2; TRBD1 is a possible D gene (6 bases). This CDR3 is 15 amino acids long. Germline-derived CDR1 and CDR2 are SSHAT and FNYEAQ (reference sequence). CDR3 nucleotide sequence: TGTGCTAGCAGCTCAGGGGTCTCGAACACCGGGGAGCTGTTTTTT. Residues: CASSSGVSNTGELFF.

The chain couples TRBV12-5 to TRBJ2-3, with 16 positions matching TRBD2. Germline CDR1 LGHNT, CDR2 FRNRAP. After removal of 5 bases from V and 6 bases from J, the junction contained 5 bases not matched to a gene. The CDR3 is made up of 16 amino acids. CDR3 DNA: TGTGCTAGTGGTGGGACTAGCGGGGGGGTTGGGGATACGCAGTATTTT. The encoded protein is CASGGTSGGVGDTQYF.

There are a few counts of this clone. The chain uses TRBV4-1 and TRBJ1-1; maybe TRBD1 (5 bases). V lost 1 base, J lost 0 bases, and 9 bases lay in between. From germline, CDR1 is MGHRA and CDR2 YSYEKL. CDR3 length: 15 residues. The CDR3 is CASSQGGGMNTEAFF. The CDR3 region has the DNA TGCGCCAGCAGCCAAGGGGGCGGAATGAACACTGAAGCTTTCTTT.

The chain couples TRBV11-2 to TRBJ2-1; TRBD2 matches 9 bases. This CDR3 contains 16 residues. CDR1 and CDR2 from the germline V gene are SGHAT and FQNNGV. Germline trimming cut 3 bases from V and 6 bases from J; bases unmatched to any gene: 9. This CDR3 reads CASSFSVAGGPNEQFF. The CDR3 nucleotides read TGTGCCAGCAGCTTTTCGGTTGCGGGGGGGCCCAATGAGCAGTTCTTC.

This chain connects TRBV5-1 to TRBJ2-3; D unresolved. This CDR3 has 14 residues. Deletions cut 0 bases from V and 0 bases from J, with 5 bases between. Germline V gene sequence: CDR1 SGHRS, CDR2 YFSETQ. The CDR3 nucleotides read TGCGCCAGCAGCTTGGTGGGCAGCACAGATACGCAGTATTTT. This sequence encodes CASSLVGSTDTQYF.

The DNA of the CDR3 is TGCAGCGTTCTAGCCCCCGGGACAGGGGCCCTTGGCTATGGCTACACCTTC. Translated: CSVLAPGTGALGYGYTF. This sequence joins TRBV29-1 and TRBJ1-2; 10 nucleotides agree with TRBD1. Germline V gene lookup returns CDR1 SQVTM and CDR2 ANQGSEA. The CDR3 is 17 amino acids. The junction had 16 bases not matched to a gene; V was cut back by 5 bases and J by 4 bases.

The chain links TRBV5-5 to TRBJ1-4; 7 positions agree with TRBD1. The CDR3 runs to 15 residues. Looked up from germline, CDR1 is SGHKS and CDR2 is YYEKEE (reference sequence). The J segment lost 8 bases and the V segment lost 1 base, leaving 8 bases of the junction unmatched. The CDR3 protein is CASSLRPRGEEKLFF. The DNA for the CDR3 is TGTGCCAGCAGCTTGCGTCCCAGGGGGGAGGAAAAACTGTTTTTT. The full variable domain, with the rest looked up from reference TRBV5-5 and TRBJ1-4, is DAGVTQSPTHLIKTRGQQVTLRCSPISGHKSVSWYQQVLGQGPQFIFQYYEKEERGRGNFPDRFSARQFPNYSSELNVNALLLGDSALYLCASSLRPRGEEKLFFGSGTQLSVL.

The chain recombines TRBV14 with TRBJ1-2; perhaps TRBD1 as D (5 bases). Germline V gene sequence: CDR1 SGHDN, CDR2 FVKESK. The CDR3 length is 14 residues. V was shortened by 0 bases and J by 4 bases, with 9 bases between the two germline ends. CDR3 sequence: CASSQDEGVYGYTF. The DNA of the CDR3 is TGTGCCAGCAGCCAAGATGAAGGGGTCTATGGCTACACCTTC.

The chain carries TRBV7-9 and TRBJ2-7; possible D gene TRBD1, 6 bases. The CDR3 length is 13 residues. Looked up from germline, CDR1 is SEHNR and CDR2 is FQNEAQ (reference sequence). The V end lost 5 bases, the J end lost 5 bases, and 13 bases lay between the germline ends. Here the CDR3 reads CASSQLAGDEQYF. The CDR3 coding sequence is TGTGCCAGCAGCCAACTCGCAGGGGACGAGCAGTACTTC. The full variable domain, completed using reference TRBV7-9 and TRBJ2-7, is DTGVSQNPRHKITKRGQNVTFRCDPISEHNRLYWYRQTLGQGPEFLTYFQNEAQLEKSRLLSDRFSAERPKGSFSTLEIQRTEQGDSAMYLCASSQLAGDEQYFGPGTRLTVT.

V and J are TRBV18 and TRBJ2-1; D gene unclear. CDR1 and CDR2 (germline): KGHSH, LQKENI. Deletions cut 6 bases from V and 4 bases from J, with 13 bases between. This CDR3 is 14 amino acids long. Here the CDR3 DNA reads TGTGCCAGCTCGCAGACTTTAGAATACAATGAGCAGTTCTTC. Protein: CASSQTLEYNEQFF.

The chain joins TRBV12-3 or TRBV12-4 to TRBJ2-1; D is perhaps TRBD2 (5 bases). This CDR3 has 13 amino acids. The V gene lost 4 bases and the J gene lost 9 bases, with 13 bases spanning the gap. The CDR3 DNA reads as TGTGCCAGCAGTTCCGAAGCGGAAGGTGAGCAGTTCTTC. It is translated as CASSSEAEGEQFF.

The chain couples TRBV6-5 to TRBJ1-2, with 7 nucleotides matching TRBD1. CDR1 is MNHEY, CDR2 SVGAGI, per germline. CDR3 length: 14 amino acids. The V gene end was trimmed by 6 bases and the J gene end by 5 bases; junction bases not matched to a gene: 9. The CDR3 coding sequence is TGTGCCAGCAGCCCCGCCGGGACAGCTTATGGCTACACCTTC. Protein: CASSPAGTAYGYTF.

This sequence joins TRBV5-5 and TRBJ2-6, with D uncertain. The CDR3 loop spans 16 amino acids. V lost 2 bases to trimming and J lost 0 bases, with 9 bases between them. CDR1 and CDR2 (germline): SGHKS, YYEKEE (reference sequence). In DNA, the CDR3 is TGTGCCAGCAGCTTCGTTTCTTCCTCTGGGGCCAACGTCCTGACTTTC. Its translation is CASSFVSSSGANVLTF.

The J gene is TRBJ1-6, the V gene TRBV6-1, with unresolved D. With 2 bases removed from V and 9 bases from J, the gap between germline ends came to 11 bases. Germline CDR1 and CDR2: MNHNS and SASEGT. The CDR3 covers 14 residues. The CDR3 DNA is TGTGCCAGCAGTGAACTGGGGTATGGTTCACCCCTCCACTTT. As protein: CASSELGYGSPLHF.

This sequence joins TRBV18 and TRBJ2-4; 8 positions agree with TRBD1. The length of the CDR3 is 18 residues. Germline CDR1 is KGHSH and CDR2 is LQKENI. V was clipped by 2 bases and J by 1 base; unmatched bases: 10. The CDR3 spells CASSPLTGDGDAKNIQYF. In nucleotides, the CDR3 is TGTGCCAGCTCACCATTGACAGGGGATGGTGATGCCAAAAACATTCAGTACTTC.

This chain connects TRBV2 to TRBJ1-2, with 7 bases identical to TRBD1. The germline V gene encodes CDR1 SNHLY and CDR2 FYNNEI. The J segment lost 4 bases and the V segment lost 10 bases, leaving 9 bases of the junction unmatched. The CDR3 runs to 13 residues. In DNA form, the CDR3 reads TGTGCCAAATTACAGGGGAAGGGCTATGGCTACACCTTC. Amino acid sequence: CAKLQGKGYGYTF.

This chain joins TRBV5-4 and TRBJ1-3; D unclear. CDR3 length equals 14 residues. Trimming pared 0 bases from V and 1 base from J, leaving 5 bases between. Germline CDR1 SGHNT, CDR2 YYREEE (reference sequence). CDR3 sequence reads: CASSLARSGNTIYF. CDR3 DNA sequence: TGTGCCAGCAGCTTGGCACGATCTGGAAACACCATATATTTT.

The chain couples TRBV11-3 to TRBJ2-1, with a possible D match to TRBD2 (5 bases). V was pared by 5 bases and J by 0 bases, with 17 bases between. The CDR3 totals 17 residues. Germline V gene lookup returns CDR1 SGHNT and CDR2 YENEEA. This CDR3 is CASSPPRTSSSYNEQFF. As DNA, the CDR3 is TGTGCCAGCAGCCCACCACGGACTTCTAGCTCCTACAATGAGCAGTTCTTC.

V and J are TRBV14 and TRBJ2-2; 9 bases agree with TRBD2. The germline V gene has CDR1 SGHDN and CDR2 FVKESK. V trimming: 1 base; J trimming: 4 bases; junction bases outside the gene matches: 7. The CDR3 has 17 amino acids. As DNA, the CDR3 is TGTGCCAGCAGCCAAGTCGGGCTAGCGGGGATCACCGGGGAGCTGTTTTTT. This gives the protein CASSQVGLAGITGELFF.

This CDR3 reads CASGLVPVLDTQYF. The CDR3, as DNA: TGTGCTAGTGGTTTGGTACCAGTCCTCGATACGCAGTATTTT. This chain uses TRBV12-5 with TRBJ2-3; no definite D call. Trimming removed 0 bases from V and 6 bases from J, with 10 bases in between. Germline V gives CDR1 LGHNT, CDR2 FRNRAP. The CDR3 totals 14 residues.

The V and J genes are TRBV19 and TRBJ1-1; D unclear. Germline V gene data show CDR1 as LNHDA and CDR2 as SQIVND (reference sequence). The CDR3 consists of 12 residues. Trimming shortened V by 6 bases and J by 3 bases, and 8 bases separated the two germline ends. CDR3: CASRGRDTEAFF. The CDR3 nucleotides are TGTGCCAGTAGAGGGAGAGACACTGAAGCTTTCTTT.

Regarding this clone: The same CDR3 also results from other DNA sequences found in this sample. V is TRBV12-3 or TRBV12-4 and J is TRBJ1-6; D unresolved. The V end was cut by 1 base, the J end by 5 bases, with 3 bases between. CDR3 length: 13 residues. The CDR3 region has the DNA TGTGCCAGCAGTTTAGGGGATAATTCACCCCTCCACTTT. Residues: CASSLGDNSPLHF.

The chain employs TRBV12-3 or TRBV12-4 and TRBJ1-1; D is possibly TRBD1 (6 bases). The length of the CDR3 is 11 residues. V lost 6 bases and J lost 8, with 10 bases in between. The CDR3 is CASRGGREAFF. CDR3 coding DNA: TGTGCCAGCAGGGGGGGGCGAGAAGCTTTCTTT.

The chain recombines TRBV3-1 (or the pseudogene TRBV3-2) with TRBJ1-1; no clear D. The germline gives CDR1 LGHDT, CDR2 YNNKEL (reference sequence). The CDR3 is 15 residues long. The germline V and J ends were trimmed by 5 bases and 1 base, with 14 bases remaining between them. CDR3 in DNA: TGTGCCAGCAGCGCCCGCGAGGAGCCGAACACTGAAGCTTTCTTT. Protein sequence: CASSAREEPNTEAFF.

The rearrangement links TRBV2 to TRBJ2-5, with 7 positions matching TRBD2. This CDR3 is built from 13 residues. The germline gives CDR1 SNHLY, CDR2 FYNNEI. V gave up 10 bases and J gave up 1 base; unmatched junction bases: 6. CDR3: CANPAGSQETQYF. The CDR3, as DNA: TGTGCCAACCCAGCGGGGTCCCAAGAGACCCAGTACTTC.